The 21 T cell receptor beta chains below were found in one sample sequenced in a study of T cells after yellow fever vaccination. TCRdb re-analysed the 5' RACE reads in MiXCR, keeping a single row per CDR3 protein. The data hold around 320,000 distinct CDR3 sequences, with around 4.3% observed a single time. The source material was PBMCs, sampled 15 days after the yellow fever booster vaccination. These TCRs come from a young man who received the YFV17D yellow fever vaccine.

This clonotype showed up many times. This chain uses TRBV7-3 with TRBJ1-1; 11 nucleotides match TRBD1. This CDR3 is 16 amino acids long. V lost 5 bases to trimming and J lost 4 bases; unmatched junction nucleotides: 9. Germline-derived CDR1 and CDR2 are SGHTA and FQGTGA. The CDR3 DNA follows: TGTGCCAGCAGCCGCCACCCGGGACAGGGGGGCACTGAAGCTTTCTTT. This gives the protein CASSRHPGQGGTEAFF. Full variable domain (outside the CDR3, taken from reference TRBV7-3 and TRBJ1-1): GAGVSQTPSNKVTEKGKYVELRCDPISGHTALYWYRQSLGQGPEFLIYFQGTGAADDSGLPNDRFFAVRPEGSVSTLKIQRTERGDSAVYLCASSRHPGQGGTEAFFGQGTRLTVV.

This chain uses TRBV5-1 with TRBJ2-2; the D gene is possibly TRBD2 (6 bases). The V gene's germline CDR1 is SGHRS and CDR2 YFSETQ. The V end lost 8 bases, the J end lost 0 bases, and 11 bases lay between the germline ends. The CDR3 runs 14 residues. In DNA, the CDR3 is TGCGCCAGTGAAGCGGGTTCGAACACCGGGGAGCTGTTTTTT. Translated, it gives CASEAGSNTGELFF.

This clonotype was seen a handful of times. The V call is TRBV7-2, the J call TRBJ2-7; D is unclear. Trimming took 7 bases from V and 4 from J, leaving 14 bases between them. From germline, CDR1 is SGHTA and CDR2 FQGNSA. CDR3 length: 13 residues. This chain's CDR3 is CASTPGIGYEQYF. CDR3 nucleotide sequence: TGTGCCAGCACCCCGGGCATAGGGTACGAGCAGTACTTC.

V is TRBV3-2 and J is TRBJ2-7. TRBV3-2 corresponds to a pseudogene. This CDR3 has 11 residues. CDR3 nucleotides: TGTGCCAGAGGGAGAACCTACGAGCAGTACGTC. This translates into CARGRTYEQYV.

The chain has TRBV5-1 and TRBJ2-7; D is undetermined. The V gene lost 6 bases and the J gene lost 4 bases, with 14 bases spanning the gap. Germline values: CDR1 SGHRS, CDR2 YFSETQ. CDR3 length: 13 amino acids. The DNA of the CDR3 is TGCGCCAGCAAGGTAGTAGACACTTACGAGCAGTACGTC. Its translation: CASKVVDTYEQYV.

At least ten counts were recorded for this clonotype. This rearrangement joins TRBV11-2 to TRBJ1-2, with D possibly matching TRBD1 (6 bases). Germline CDR1 SGHAT, CDR2 FQNNGV. The CDR3 extends over 16 amino acids. Trimming left V 6 bases short and J 0 bases short, with 17 bases between. The CDR3 here is CASRTLTGRTNYGYTF. The DNA of the CDR3 is TGTGCCAGCAGAACCCTAACAGGGCGGACTAACTATGGCTACACCTTC. Complete variable domain (other parts from reference TRBV11-2 and TRBJ1-2): EAGVAQSPRYKIIEKRQSVAFWCNPISGHATLYWYQQILGQGPKLLIQFQNNGVVDDSQLPKDRFSAERLKGVDSTLKIQPAKLEDSAVYLCASRTLTGRTNYGYTFGSGTRLTVV.

The genes are TRBV5-1 and TRBJ2-1, with D uncertain. This CDR3 has 13 amino acids. The germline V gene has CDR1 SGHRS and CDR2 YFSETQ. V lost 0 bases and J 7 bases, leaving 8 bases between the germline ends. CDR3 in amino acids: CASSLGSSNEQFF. In nucleotides, the CDR3 is TGCGCCAGCAGCTTGGGGTCTAGTAATGAGCAGTTCTTC.

The chain combines TRBV4-3 with TRBJ1-5, with D possibly matching TRBD1 (6 bases). Germline V gene data show CDR1 as LGHNA and CDR2 as YSLEER. Trimming removed 0 bases from V and 7 bases from J, with 13 bases in between. The CDR3 runs to 15 residues. This chain's CDR3 is CASSQDSRGGQPQHF. In DNA form, the CDR3 reads TGCGCCAGCAGCCAAGATTCCAGGGGTGGCCAGCCCCAGCATTTT.

In this sample, this clonotype turned up many times. V gene TRBV9 combines with J gene TRBJ1-1; D not certain. This CDR3 has 13 amino acids. Germline V lookup: CDR1 SGDLS, CDR2 YYNGEE. The V end was cut by 4 bases, the J end by 1 base, with 8 bases between. CDR3 amino acids: CASSPAGNTEAFF. CDR3 nucleotide sequence: TGTGCCAGCAGCCCAGCGGGGAACACTGAAGCTTTCTTT.

This clonotype was detected many times. The V call is TRBV6-5, the J call TRBJ2-3, with D possibly being TRBD1 (6 bases). V was shortened by 4 bases and J by 2 bases, with 7 bases between the two germline ends. CDR1 is MNHEY, CDR2 SVGAGI, per germline. This CDR3 is built from 13 residues. The DNA of the CDR3 is TGTGCCAGCAGTTGGGACAACACAGATACGCAGTATTTT. The encoded protein is CASSWDNTDTQYF.

This clonotype has a handful of counts. CDR3 loop: CASSQEGPGGSNIQYF. As DNA, the CDR3 is TGCGCCAGCAGCCAAGAAGGGCCAGGGGGCTCGAACATTCAGTACTTC. V usage is TRBV4-3 and J usage is TRBJ2-4, with 8 bases that match TRBD1. V was pared by 0 bases and J by 7 bases, with 8 bases of the junction left unmatched. Germline V lookup: CDR1 LGHNA, CDR2 YSLEER. CDR3 length: 16 residues.

The gene calls are TRBV5-6 and TRBJ1-2; D call uncertain. The CDR3 runs to 14 residues. Per germline, CDR1 SGHDT and CDR2 YYEEEE. V shed 2 bases and J shed 6 bases, with 14 bases lying between them. CDR3 in amino acids: CASSLPLFVDGYTF. Written as DNA, the CDR3 is TGTGCCAGCAGCTTACCGCTCTTTGTGGATGGCTACACCTTC.

This rearrangement joins TRBV20-1 to TRBJ1-6; D may be TRBD1 (5 bases). Trimming removed 5 bases from V and 5 bases from J, with 16 bases in between. Germline V gene data show CDR1 as DFQATT and CDR2 as SNEGSKA (reference sequence). This CDR3 region has 15 residues. CDR3 amino acids: CSAPWRGRDNSPLHF. CDR3 coding DNA: TGCAGTGCTCCCTGGAGGGGCAGGGATAATTCACCCCTCCACTTT.

In its sample, this clonotype was seen a few times. CDR3 sequence: CASRRDATYEQYV. The CDR3, as DNA: TGTGCCAGCAGACGCGACGCCACCTACGAGCAGTACGTC. The rearrangement uses TRBV2 and TRBJ2-7; D is unclear. CDR1 and CDR2 (germline): SNHLY, FYNNEI. The CDR3 length is 13 residues. Trimming took off 6 bases at V and 2 bases at J, with 11 bases between the two ends.

This clonotype was seen ten or more times. The CDR3 DNA reads as TGCAGTGCTAGAGACCGGGAGACCCAGTACTTC. Translating gives CSARDRETQYF. This chain uses TRBV20-1 with TRBJ2-5; D not certain. V shed 0 bases and J shed 5 bases, with 4 bases lying between them. This CDR3 comprises 11 residues. CDR1 is DFQATT and CDR2 is SNEGSKA in the germline V gene (reference sequence).

V usage is TRBV7-8 and J usage is TRBJ2-2; possible D gene TRBD1, 6 bases. Germline V lookup: CDR1 SGHVS, CDR2 FQNEAQ. The CDR3 is 14 amino acids. V dropped 5 bases and J dropped 7 bases, with 14 bases sitting between them. The CDR3 coding sequence is TGTGCCAGCAGCCTCAGGGGTAGGAGCGGGGAGCTGTTTTTT. Encoded protein: CASSLRGRSGELFF. Full variable domain (outside the CDR3, taken from reference TRBV7-8 and TRBJ2-2): GAGVSQSPRYKVAKRGQDVALRCDPISGHVSLFWYQQALGQGPEFLTYFQNEAQLDKSGLPSDRFFAERPEGSVSTLKIQRTQQEDSAVYLCASSLRGRSGELFFGEGSRLTVL.

This sequence joins TRBV2 and TRBJ1-2; D unclear. The CDR3 has 16 amino acids. Trimming shortened V by 0 bases and J by 1 base, and 12 bases separated the two germline ends. Germline assignment: CDR1 SNHLY and CDR2 FYNNEI. DNA of the CDR3: TGTGCCAGCAGTGAAGCGCTTCGGAATTTTAACTATGGCTACACCTTC. The encoded protein is CASSEALRNFNYGYTF. The whole variable domain, filled in from reference TRBV2 and TRBJ1-2, reads EPEVTQTPSHQVTQMGQEVILRCVPISNHLYFYWYRQILGQKVEFLVSFYNNEISEKSEIFDDQFSVERPDGSNFTLKIRSTKLEDSAMYFCASSEALRNFNYGYTFGSGTRLTVV.

Many counts were recorded for this clonotype. CDR3 DNA sequence: TGTGCCATCAGTTACCGCACCGGGGAGCTGTTTTTT. Translated: CAISYRTGELFF. The V and J genes are TRBV10-3 and TRBJ2-2, with D unclear. The CDR3 sequence is 12 residues long. Deletions cut 5 bases from V and 4 bases from J, with 5 bases between. The V gene's germline CDR1 is ENHRY and CDR2 SYGVKD.

A few counts support this clonotype. The CDR3 sequence is CASSSIRGPETQYF. CDR3 in DNA: TGTGCCAGCAGCTCAATAAGGGGTCCGGAGACCCAGTACTTC. This rearrangement joins TRBV7-9 to TRBJ2-5; D is possibly TRBD1 (5 bases). The V gene's germline CDR1 is SEHNR and CDR2 FQNEAQ (reference sequence). CDR3 size: 14 residues. V shed 4 bases and J shed 5 bases, with 14 bases lying between them.

The chain links TRBV7-9 to TRBJ1-2; 9 bases agree with TRBD1. The CDR3 has 15 residues. Germline V gene lookup returns CDR1 SEHNR and CDR2 FQNEAQ (reference sequence). With 0 bases clipped from V and 8 bases from J, the junction kept 7 bases outside the gene matches. DNA of the CDR3: TGTGCCAGCAGCTTAGCCCCGGGACAGGGATTCGGCTACACCTTC. Residues: CASSLAPGQGFGYTF.

This clonotype was detected ten times or more. The J gene is TRBJ2-1, the V gene TRBV3-1, with D hard to call. CDR1 is LGHDT, CDR2 YNNKEL, per germline (reference sequence). The CDR3 is 11 amino acids. Trimming stripped 6 bases from V and 4 bases from J, with 4 bases between. The CDR3 DNA follows: TGTGCCAGCAGAGATTACAATGAGCAGTTCTTC. Its protein is CASRDYNEQFF.